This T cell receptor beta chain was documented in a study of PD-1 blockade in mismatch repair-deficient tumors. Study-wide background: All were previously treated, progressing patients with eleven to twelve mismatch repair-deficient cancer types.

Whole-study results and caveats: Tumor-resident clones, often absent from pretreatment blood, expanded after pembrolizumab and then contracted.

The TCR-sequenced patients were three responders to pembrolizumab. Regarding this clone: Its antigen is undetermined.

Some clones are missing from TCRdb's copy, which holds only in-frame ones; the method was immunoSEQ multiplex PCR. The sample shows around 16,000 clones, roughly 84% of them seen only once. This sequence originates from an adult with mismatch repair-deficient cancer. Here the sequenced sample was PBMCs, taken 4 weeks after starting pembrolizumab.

The CDR3 DNA reads TGTGCCAGCAGCCTTTATAGCGGGAGCTCCTACAATGAGCAGTTCTTC. Protein sequence: CASSLYSGSSYNEQFF. This chain joins TRBV9 and TRBJ2-1; 9 bases map to TRBD2. The CDR3 spans 16 residues. The V gene end was trimmed by 4 bases and the J gene end by 0 bases; junction bases not matched to a gene: 5. Germline V gives CDR1 SGDLS, CDR2 YYNGEE. The entire variable domain, with the rest obtained from reference TRBV9 and TRBJ2-1, is as follows: DSGVTQTPKHLITATGQRVTLRCSPRSGDLSVYWYQQSLDQGLQFLIQYYNGEERAKGNILERFSAQQFPDLHSELNLSSLELGDSALYFCASSLYSGSSYNEQFFGPGTRLTVL.